The clone carrying this T cell receptor (beta chain) was recorded many times. Its antigen remains unidentified. This record belongs to a study of tumor and adjacent non-tumor tissue in lung cancer. Study overall: The patients, 10 men and a few women, were roughly 31 to 85 with stage I to III disease.

Findings of the study overall: In normal lung, the top 100 clones were significantly more dominant than in tumor.

RNA was extracted from bulk tissue without any cell sorting. Three rounds of nested PCR, following a modified ARM-PCR protocol, produced the TCRbeta library. One entry per CDR3 protein, called by TCRdb with MiXCR from the multiplex PCR reads. Of roughly 150,000 distinct CDR3 sequences detected, approximately 70% appear once; the ten largest clones hold around a sixth. Germline V gene lookup returns CDR1 DFQATT and CDR2 SNEGSKA (reference sequence). Trimming shortened V by 1 base and J by 0 bases, and 13 bases separated the two germline ends. This CDR3 is 16 amino acids long. Sequencing used lung tumor tissue. The chain combines TRBV20-1 with TRBJ2-1; D is unresolved. This TCR derives from a man aged 55-75 years with small cell lung cancer. CDR3 DNA sequence: TGCAGTGCTAGAGTGAGGTCTGTTGCCTCCTACAATGAGCAGTTCTTC. Amino acid sequence: CSARVRSVASYNEQFF.